Given below is one T cell receptor (beta chain) in context. The naive CD8 subset, CD45RO-negative cells positively selected for CCR7, excluded terminally differentiated effector memory CD45RA+ cells. This record belongs to a study of shared clonotypes between healthy human individuals. The method was immunoSEQ multiplex PCR; TCRdb's version includes in-frame clones alone and lacks a portion of them. This table has some 2,000,000 clones, about 95% appearing once. Germline values: CDR1 SGHDT, CDR2 YYEEEE. V lost 2 bases, J lost 5 bases, and 8 bases lay in between. The CDR3 loop spans 12 amino acids. The receptor's source is a man in his late teens or twenties in good health. Sequenced: naive CD8+ T cells sorted from blood. This chain links TRBV5-6 with TRBJ2-7; D ambiguous. CDR3 nucleotide sequence: TGTGCCAGCAGCTTACATATAAACGAGCAGTACTTC. Amino acid sequence: CASSLHINEQYF.